This paragraph covers one T cell receptor (beta chain) sequence. Its antigen remains unknown. The sorted Tregs were CD4+CD25+CD127-/low cells. Germline V gives CDR1 SNHLY, CDR2 FYNNEI. CDR3 length: 12 amino acids. J gave up 6 bases and V 4 bases, and 0 bases lay outside the gene matches. Study findings and constraints: Tumor-infiltrating Treg TCR alpha and beta sequences overlapped most with tumor naive CD4+ T cells, then blood naive. The larger-cohort validation was restricted to a single TCR beta V-J rearrangement rather than whole repertoires.

Full-length variable regions came from constant-region reverse primers plus semi-nested Nested Universal Primer A PCR. TCRdb passed the 5' RACE reads through MiXCR, listing each CDR3 protein once. Among fewer than 75,000 distinct CDR3 sequences, approximately 26% were seen once, and the ten largest hold roughly 2.1%. The gene calls are TRBV2 and TRBJ2-1; 7 nucleotides match TRBD1. The sample consisted of tumor-infiltrating Tregs sorted from the breast tumor. The receptor was derived from a female donor with breast cancer. Here the CDR3 DNA reads TGTGCCAGCAGTGGGGACAGCAATGAGCAGTTCTTC. Translated, it gives CASSGDSNEQFF.